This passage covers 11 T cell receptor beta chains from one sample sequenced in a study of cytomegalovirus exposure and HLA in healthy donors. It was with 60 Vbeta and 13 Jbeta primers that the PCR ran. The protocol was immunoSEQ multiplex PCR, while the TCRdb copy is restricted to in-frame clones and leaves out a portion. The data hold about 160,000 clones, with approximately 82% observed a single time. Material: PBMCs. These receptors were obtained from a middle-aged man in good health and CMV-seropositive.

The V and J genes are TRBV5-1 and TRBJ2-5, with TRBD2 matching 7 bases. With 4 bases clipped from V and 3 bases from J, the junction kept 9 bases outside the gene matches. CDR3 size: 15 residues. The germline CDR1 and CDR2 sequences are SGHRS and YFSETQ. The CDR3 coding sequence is TGCGCCAGCAGCCGTCAGGCGGGGGTTGAAGAGACCCAGTACTTC. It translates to CASSRQAGVEETQYF.

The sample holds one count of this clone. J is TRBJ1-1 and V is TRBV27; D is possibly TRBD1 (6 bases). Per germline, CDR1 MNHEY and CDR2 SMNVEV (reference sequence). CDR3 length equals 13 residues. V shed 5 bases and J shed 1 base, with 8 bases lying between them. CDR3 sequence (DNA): TGTGCCAGCAGTATACAGGGGAACACTGAAGCTTTCTTT. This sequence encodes CASSIQGNTEAFF.

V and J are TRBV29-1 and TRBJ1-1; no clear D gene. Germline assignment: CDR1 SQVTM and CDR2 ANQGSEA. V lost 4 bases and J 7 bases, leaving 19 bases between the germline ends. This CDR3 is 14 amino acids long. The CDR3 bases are TGCAGCGTTGTCGGTACTACCGTAATGGGTGAAGCTTTCTTT. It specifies CSVVGTTVMGEAFF.

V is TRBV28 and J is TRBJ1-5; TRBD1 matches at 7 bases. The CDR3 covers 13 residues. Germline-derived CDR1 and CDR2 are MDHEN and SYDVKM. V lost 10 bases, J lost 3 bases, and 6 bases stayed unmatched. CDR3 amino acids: CATRDRNNQPQHF. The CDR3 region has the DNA TGTGCCACCCGGGACAGAAACAATCAGCCCCAGCATTTT.

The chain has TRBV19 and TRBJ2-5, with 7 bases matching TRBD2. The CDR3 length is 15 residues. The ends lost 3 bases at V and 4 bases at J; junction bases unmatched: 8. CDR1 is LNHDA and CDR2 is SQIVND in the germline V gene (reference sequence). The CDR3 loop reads CASSIPAGARETQYF. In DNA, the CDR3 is TGTGCCAGTAGTATTCCGGCGGGAGCTAGAGAGACCCAGTACTTC. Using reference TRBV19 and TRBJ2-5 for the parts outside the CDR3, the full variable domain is DGGITQSPKYLFRKEGQNVTLSCEQNLNHDAMYWYRQDPGQGLRLIYYSQIVNDFQKGDIAEGYSVSREKKESFPLTVTSAQKNPTAFYLCASSIPAGARETQYFGPGTRLLVL.

The CDR3 coding sequence is TGTGCCAGTAGCCTGGGACTAGCAGCCTACAATGAGCAGTTCTTC. Residues: CASSLGLAAYNEQFF. The V and J genes are TRBV19 and TRBJ2-1; 9 nucleotides line up with TRBD2. The junction had 5 bases not matched to a gene; V was cut back by 6 bases and J by 2 bases. Germline assignment: CDR1 LNHDA and CDR2 SQIVND (reference sequence). The CDR3 contains 15 residues.

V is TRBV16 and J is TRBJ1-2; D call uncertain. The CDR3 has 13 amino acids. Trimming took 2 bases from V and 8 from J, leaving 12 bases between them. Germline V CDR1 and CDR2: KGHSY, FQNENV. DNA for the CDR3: TGTGCCAGCAGCCAAAGTGTCAGCGGAGGCTACACCTTC. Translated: CASSQSVSGGYTF.

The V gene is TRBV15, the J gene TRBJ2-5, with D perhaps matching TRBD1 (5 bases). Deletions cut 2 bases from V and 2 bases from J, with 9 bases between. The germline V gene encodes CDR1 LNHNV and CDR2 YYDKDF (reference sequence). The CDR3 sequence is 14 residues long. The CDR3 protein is CATSRSQGQETQYF. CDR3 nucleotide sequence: TGTGCCACCAGCAGATCTCAGGGACAAGAGACCCAGTACTTC. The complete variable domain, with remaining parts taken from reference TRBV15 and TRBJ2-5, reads DAMVIQNPRYQVTQFGKPVTLSCSQTLNHNVMYWYQQKSSQAPKLLFHYYDKDFNNEADTPDNFQSRRPNTSFCFLDIRSPGLGDTAMYLCATSRSQGQETQYFGPGTRLLVL.

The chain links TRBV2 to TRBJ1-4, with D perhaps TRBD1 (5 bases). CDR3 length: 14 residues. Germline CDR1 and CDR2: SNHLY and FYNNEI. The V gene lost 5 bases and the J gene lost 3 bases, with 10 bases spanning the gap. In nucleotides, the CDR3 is TGTGCCAGCAGTTCCGGGGGAGCTAATGAAAAACTGTTTTTT. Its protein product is CASSSGGANEKLFF.

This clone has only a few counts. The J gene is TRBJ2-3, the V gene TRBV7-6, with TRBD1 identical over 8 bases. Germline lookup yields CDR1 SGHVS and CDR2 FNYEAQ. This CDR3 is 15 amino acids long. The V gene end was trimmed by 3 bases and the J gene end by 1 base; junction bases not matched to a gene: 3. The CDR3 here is CASSFGQGGTDTQYF. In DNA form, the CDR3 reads TGTGCCAGCAGCTTCGGACAGGGCGGCACAGATACGCAGTATTTT. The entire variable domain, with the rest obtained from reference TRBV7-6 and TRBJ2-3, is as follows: GAGVSQSPRYKVTKRGQDVALRCDPISGHVSLYWYRQALGQGPEFLTYFNYEAQQDKSGLPNDRFSAERPEGSISTLTIQRTEQRDSAMYRCASSFGQGGTDTQYFGPGTRLTVL.

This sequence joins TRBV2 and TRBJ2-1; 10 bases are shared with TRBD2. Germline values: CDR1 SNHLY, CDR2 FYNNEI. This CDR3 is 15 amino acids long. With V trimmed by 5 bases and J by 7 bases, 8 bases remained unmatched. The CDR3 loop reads CASSPTSGASNEQFF. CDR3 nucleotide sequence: TGTGCCAGCAGTCCCACTAGCGGGGCTTCTAATGAGCAGTTCTTC.